This T cell receptor beta chain was recovered during a study of T cells in Graves' hyperthyroidism and ophthalmopathy. Germline loops: CDR1 MNHNS, CDR2 SASEGT. Trimming took off 6 bases at V and 6 bases at J, with 13 bases between the two ends. This CDR3 has 13 residues. Lactation, pregnancy, other autoimmune disease or uncontrolled infection excluded patients. This clonotype was seen repeatedly, ten times or more. Its specificity is unknown. TCR beta CDR3 region amplification was performed from RNA transcripts. HTBI primers were employed in a first-round RT-PCR of the TCR CDR3. TCRdb re-derived calls from the multiplex PCR reads in MiXCR, one entry per CDR3 protein. The sample lists approximately 570,000 distinct CDR3 sequences, roughly 21% seen once, with approximately 50% in the top ten. General study results and limits: Separation of ophthalmopathy from stable hyperthyroidism was achieved by a 13 V-J model. Also found in blood were most expanded thyroid clonotypes above 0.001.

Specimen: blood. The source of this sequence is a man aged 40-49 years with Graves' ophthalmopathy. The chain has TRBV6-1 and TRBJ2-3, with D hard to call. CDR3 coding DNA: TGTGCCAGCAGGGAGACCCACTTGGATACGCAGTATTTT. Amino acids: CASRETHLDTQYF.